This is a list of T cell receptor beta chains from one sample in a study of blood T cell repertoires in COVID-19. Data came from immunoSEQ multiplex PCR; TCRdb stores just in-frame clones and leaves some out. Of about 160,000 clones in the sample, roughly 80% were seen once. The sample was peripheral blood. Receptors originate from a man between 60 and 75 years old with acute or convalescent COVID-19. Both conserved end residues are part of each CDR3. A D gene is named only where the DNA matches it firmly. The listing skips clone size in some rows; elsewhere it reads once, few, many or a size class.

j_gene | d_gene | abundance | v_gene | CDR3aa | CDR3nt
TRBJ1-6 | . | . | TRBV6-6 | CASSHTGFRGNSPLHF | TGTGCCAGCAGTCATACCGGCTTCAGAGGCAATTCACCCCTCCACTTT
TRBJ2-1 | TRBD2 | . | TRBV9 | CASSANPGLGRDEQFF | TGTGCCAGCAGCGCGAATCCGGGACTAGGAAGGGATGAGCAGTTCTTC
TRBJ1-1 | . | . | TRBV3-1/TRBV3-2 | CASSQTGFDTEAFF | TGTGCCAGCAGCCAAACAGGGTTTGACACTGAAGCTTTCTTT
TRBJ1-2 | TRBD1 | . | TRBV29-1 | CSAQGQDNYGYTF | TGCAGCGCCCAAGGACAGGATAACTATGGCTACACCTTC
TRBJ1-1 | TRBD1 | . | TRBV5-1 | CASSFTGTGSLNTEAFF | TGCGCCAGCAGTTTCACCGGGACAGGGTCTTTGAACACTGAAGCTTTCTTT
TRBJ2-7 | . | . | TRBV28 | CASTDSAYEQYF | TGTGCCAGCACGGACAGCGCCTACGAGCAGTACTTC
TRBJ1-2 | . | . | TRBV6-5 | CASRDPLGLYGYTF | TGTGCCAGCAGGGACCCCCTGGGACTCTATGGCTACACCTTC
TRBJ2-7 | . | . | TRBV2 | CASSEGAALRSYEQYF | TGTGCCAGCAGTGAAGGTGCTGCGCTTCGCTCCTACGAGCAGTACTTC
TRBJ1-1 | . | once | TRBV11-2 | CASSRGLMDTEAFF | TGTGCCAGCAGCCGAGGGTTGATGGACACTGAAGCTTTCTTT
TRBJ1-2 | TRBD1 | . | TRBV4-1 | CASSQGTGLDYGYTF | TGCGCCAGCAGCCAAGGGACAGGGCTGGACTATGGCTACACCTTC
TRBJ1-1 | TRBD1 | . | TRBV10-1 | CASSESTGGSTEAFF | TGCGCCAGCAGTGAGTCTACAGGGGGTAGTACTGAAGCTTTCTTT
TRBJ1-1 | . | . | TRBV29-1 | CSVTFYAVPYTEAFF | TGCAGCGTTACCTTTTACGCAGTACCATACACTGAAGCTTTCTTT
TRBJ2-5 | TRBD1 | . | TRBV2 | CASSEQGQGGRETQYF | TGTGCCAGCAGTGAGCAGGGACAGGGTGGAAGGGAGACCCAGTACTTC
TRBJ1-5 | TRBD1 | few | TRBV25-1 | CASSDNRGLSNQPQHF | TGTGCCAGCAGTGATAACAGGGGCCTTAGCAATCAGCCCCAGCATTTT
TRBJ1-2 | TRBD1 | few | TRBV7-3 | CASSPQQGNYGYTF | TGTGCCAGCAGTCCTCAACAGGGGAACTATGGCTACACCTTC
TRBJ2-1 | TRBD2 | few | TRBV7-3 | CASSSDGRSSYNEQFF | TGTGCCAGCAGCTCGGACGGGAGGAGCTCCTACAATGAGCAGTTCTTC
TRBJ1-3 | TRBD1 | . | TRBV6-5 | CASSFGQETGNTIYF | TGTGCCAGCAGTTTTGGACAGGAAACTGGAAACACCATATATTTT
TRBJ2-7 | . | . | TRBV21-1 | CASSKARGRSHEQYF | TGTGCCAGCAGCAAAGCGCGGGGGAGGAGCCACGAGCAGTACTTC
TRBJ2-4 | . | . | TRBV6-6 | CASSPREAKNIQYF | TGTGCCAGCAGTCCCCGGGAGGCCAAAAACATTCAGTACTTC
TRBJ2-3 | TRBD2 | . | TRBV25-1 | CASSVPSGGPTDTQYF | TGTGCCAGCAGTGTCCCTAGCGGGGGACCCACAGATACGCAGTATTTT
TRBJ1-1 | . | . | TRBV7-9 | CASRLPNGEAFF | TGTGCCAGCAGACTACCTAACGGGGAAGCTTTCTTT
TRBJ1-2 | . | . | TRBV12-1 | CASRRANYGYTF | TGTGCCAGCAGACGGGCTAACTATGGCTACACCTTC
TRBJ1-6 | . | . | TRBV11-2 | CASRSPVNSPLHF | TGTGCCAGCAGGTCCCCAGTAAATTCACCCCTCCACTTT
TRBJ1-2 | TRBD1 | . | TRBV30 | CAWSGYRGQGYTF | TGTGCCTGGAGTGGATACAGGGGGCAAGGCTACACCTTC